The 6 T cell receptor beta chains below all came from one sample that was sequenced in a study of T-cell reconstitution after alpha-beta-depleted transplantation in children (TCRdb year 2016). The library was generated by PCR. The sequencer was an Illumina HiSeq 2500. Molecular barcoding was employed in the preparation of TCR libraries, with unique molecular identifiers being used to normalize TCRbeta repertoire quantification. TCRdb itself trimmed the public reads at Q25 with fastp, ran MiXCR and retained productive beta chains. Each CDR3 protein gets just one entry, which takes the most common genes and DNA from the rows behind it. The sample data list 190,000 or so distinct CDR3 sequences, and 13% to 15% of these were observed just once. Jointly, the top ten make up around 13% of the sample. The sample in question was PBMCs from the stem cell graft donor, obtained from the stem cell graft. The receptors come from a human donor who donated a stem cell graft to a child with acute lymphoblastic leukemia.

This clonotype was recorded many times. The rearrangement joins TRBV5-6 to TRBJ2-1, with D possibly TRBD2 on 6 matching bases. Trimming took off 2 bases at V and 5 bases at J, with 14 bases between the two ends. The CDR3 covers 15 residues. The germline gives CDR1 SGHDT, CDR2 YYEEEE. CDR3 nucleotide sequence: TGTGCCAGCAGCTTTCCAAGTCCGGGGGACAATGAGCAGTTCTTC. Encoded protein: CASSFPSPGDNEQFF.

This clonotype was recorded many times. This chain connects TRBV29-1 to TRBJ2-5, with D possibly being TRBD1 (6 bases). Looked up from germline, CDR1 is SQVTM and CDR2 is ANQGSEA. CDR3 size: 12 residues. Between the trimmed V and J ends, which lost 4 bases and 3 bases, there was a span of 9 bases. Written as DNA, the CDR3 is TGCAGCGTTGGGACAGAAAAAGAGACCCAGTACTTC. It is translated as CSVGTEKETQYF.

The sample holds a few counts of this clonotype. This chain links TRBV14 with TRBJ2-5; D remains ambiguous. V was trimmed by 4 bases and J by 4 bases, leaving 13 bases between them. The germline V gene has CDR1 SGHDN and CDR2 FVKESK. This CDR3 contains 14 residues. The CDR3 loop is CASSPKRFPETQYF. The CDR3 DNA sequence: TGTGCCAGCAGCCCTAAGAGGTTCCCAGAGACCCAGTACTTC.

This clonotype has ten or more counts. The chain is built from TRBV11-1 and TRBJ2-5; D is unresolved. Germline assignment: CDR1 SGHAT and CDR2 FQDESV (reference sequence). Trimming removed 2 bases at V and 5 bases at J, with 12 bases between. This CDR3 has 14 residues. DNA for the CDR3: TGTGCCAGCAGCTTATCGTTGCGAGTTGAGACCCAGTACTTC. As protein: CASSLSLRVETQYF.

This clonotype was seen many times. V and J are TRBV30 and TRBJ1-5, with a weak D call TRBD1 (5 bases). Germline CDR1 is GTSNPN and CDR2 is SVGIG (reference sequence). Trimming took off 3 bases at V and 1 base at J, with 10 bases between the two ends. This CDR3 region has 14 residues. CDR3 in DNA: TGTGCCTGGAGCGAGGGGTTAAGCAATCAGCCCCAGCATTTT. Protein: CAWSEGLSNQPQHF. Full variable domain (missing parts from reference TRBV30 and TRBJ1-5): SQTIHQWPATLVQPVGSPLSLECTVEGTSNPNLYWYRQAAGRGLQLLFYSVGIGQISSEVPQNLSASRPQDRQFILSSKKLLLSDSGFYLCAWSEGLSNQPQHFGDGTRLSIL.

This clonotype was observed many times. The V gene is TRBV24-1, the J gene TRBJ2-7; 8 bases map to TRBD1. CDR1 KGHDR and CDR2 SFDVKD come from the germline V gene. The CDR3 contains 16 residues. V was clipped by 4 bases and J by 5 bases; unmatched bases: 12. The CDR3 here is CATSELHRGSFDEQYF. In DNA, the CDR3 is TGTGCCACCAGTGAACTCCACAGGGGGTCTTTCGACGAGCAGTACTTC.